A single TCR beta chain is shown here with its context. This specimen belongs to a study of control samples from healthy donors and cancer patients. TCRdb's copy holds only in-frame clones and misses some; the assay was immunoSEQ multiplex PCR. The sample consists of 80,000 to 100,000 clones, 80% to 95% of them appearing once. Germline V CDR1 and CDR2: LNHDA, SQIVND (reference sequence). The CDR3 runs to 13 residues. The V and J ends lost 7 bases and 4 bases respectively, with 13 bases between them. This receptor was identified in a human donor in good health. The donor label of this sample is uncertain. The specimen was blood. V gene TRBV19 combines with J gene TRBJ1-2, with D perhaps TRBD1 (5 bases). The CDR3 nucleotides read TGTGCCAGTACTTGGGGCCGGCTCTATGGCTACACCTTC. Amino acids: CASTWGRLYGYTF.